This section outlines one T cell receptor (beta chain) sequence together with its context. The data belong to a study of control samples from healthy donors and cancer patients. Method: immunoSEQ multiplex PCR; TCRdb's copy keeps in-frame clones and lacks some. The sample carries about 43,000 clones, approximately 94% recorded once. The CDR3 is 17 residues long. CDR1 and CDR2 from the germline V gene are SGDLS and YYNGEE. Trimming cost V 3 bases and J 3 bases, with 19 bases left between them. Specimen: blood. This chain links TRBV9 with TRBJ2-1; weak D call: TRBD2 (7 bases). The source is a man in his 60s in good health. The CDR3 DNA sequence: TGTGCCAGCAGCGAGGGGGAGGGAGCGGCCCTCTACAATGAGCAGTTCTTC. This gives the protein CASSEGEGAALYNEQFF.